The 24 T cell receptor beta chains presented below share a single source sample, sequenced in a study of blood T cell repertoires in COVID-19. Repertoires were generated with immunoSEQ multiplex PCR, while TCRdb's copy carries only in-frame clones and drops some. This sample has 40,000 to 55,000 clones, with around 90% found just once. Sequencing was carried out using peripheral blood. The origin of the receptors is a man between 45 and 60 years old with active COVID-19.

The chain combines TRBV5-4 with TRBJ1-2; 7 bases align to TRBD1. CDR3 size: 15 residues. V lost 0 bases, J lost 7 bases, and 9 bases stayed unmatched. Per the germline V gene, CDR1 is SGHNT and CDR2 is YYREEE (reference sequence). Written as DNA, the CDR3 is TGTGCCAGCAGCTTGGCCGGGACAGATCGTGTTGGCTACACCTTC. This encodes CASSLAGTDRVGYTF. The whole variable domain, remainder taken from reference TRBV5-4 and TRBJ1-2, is ETGVTQSPTHLIKTRGQQVTLRCSSQSGHNTVSWYQQALGQGPQFIFQYYREEENGRGNFPPRFSGLQFPNYSSELNVNALELDDSALYLCASSLAGTDRVGYTFGSGTRLTVV.

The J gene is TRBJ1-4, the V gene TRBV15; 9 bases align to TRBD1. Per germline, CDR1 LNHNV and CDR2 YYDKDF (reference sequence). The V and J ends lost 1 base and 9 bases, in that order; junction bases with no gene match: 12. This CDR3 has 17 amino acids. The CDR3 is CATSRVPVGTGSKKLFF. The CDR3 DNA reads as TGTGCCACCAGCAGAGTACCGGTCGGGACAGGGTCTAAAAAACTGTTTTTT.

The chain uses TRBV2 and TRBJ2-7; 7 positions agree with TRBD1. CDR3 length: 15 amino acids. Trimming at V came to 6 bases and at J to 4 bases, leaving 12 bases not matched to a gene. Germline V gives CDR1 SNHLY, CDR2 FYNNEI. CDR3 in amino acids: CASRKWDSEGYEQYF. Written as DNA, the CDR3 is TGTGCCAGCAGGAAATGGGACAGCGAGGGATACGAGCAGTACTTC.

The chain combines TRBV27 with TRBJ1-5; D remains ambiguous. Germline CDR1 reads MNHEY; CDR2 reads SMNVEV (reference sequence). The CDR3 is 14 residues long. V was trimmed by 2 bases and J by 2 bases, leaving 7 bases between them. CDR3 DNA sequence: TGTGCCAGCAGTTTAGTTCGAGGCAATCAGCCCCAGCATTTT. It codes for CASSLVRGNQPQHF.

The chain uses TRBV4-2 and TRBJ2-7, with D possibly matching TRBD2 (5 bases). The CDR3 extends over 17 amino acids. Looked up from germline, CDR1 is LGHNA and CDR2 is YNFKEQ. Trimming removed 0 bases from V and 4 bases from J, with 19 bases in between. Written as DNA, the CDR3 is TGTGCCAGCAGCCAAGATCTGCCAGTTGAGGGTAAATACGAGCAGTACTTC. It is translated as CASSQDLPVEGKYEQYF.

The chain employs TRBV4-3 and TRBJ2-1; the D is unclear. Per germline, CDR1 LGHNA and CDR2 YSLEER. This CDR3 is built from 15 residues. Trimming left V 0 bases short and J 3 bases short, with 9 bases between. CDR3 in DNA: TGCGCCAGCAGCCAAGAGGGCTATAACTACAATGAGCAGTTCTTC. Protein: CASSQEGYNYNEQFF.

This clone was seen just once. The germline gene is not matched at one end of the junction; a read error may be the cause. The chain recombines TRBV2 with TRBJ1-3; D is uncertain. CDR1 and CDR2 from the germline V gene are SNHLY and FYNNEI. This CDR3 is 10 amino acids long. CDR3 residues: CASSEARVKF. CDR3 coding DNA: TGTGCCAGCAGTGAAGCTCGGGTAAAGTTT.

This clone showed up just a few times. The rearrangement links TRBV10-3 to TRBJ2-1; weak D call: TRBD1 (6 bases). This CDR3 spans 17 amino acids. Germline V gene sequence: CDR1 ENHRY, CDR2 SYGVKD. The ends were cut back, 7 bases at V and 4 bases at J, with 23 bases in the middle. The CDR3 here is CAIKPGTGTFPYNEQFF. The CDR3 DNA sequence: TGTGCCATCAAACCAGGAACCGGGACATTCCCTTACAATGAGCAGTTCTTC.

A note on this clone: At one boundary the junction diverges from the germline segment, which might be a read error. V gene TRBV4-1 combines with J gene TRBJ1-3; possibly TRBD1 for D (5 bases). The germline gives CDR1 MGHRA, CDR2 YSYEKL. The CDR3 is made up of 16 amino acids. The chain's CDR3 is CASSQDSQGDGDTIYF. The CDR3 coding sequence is TGCGCCAGCAGCCAAGATTCTCAGGGCGATGGAGACACCATATATTTT.

The CDR3 here is CASSPGPASYEQYF. The CDR3 DNA is TGTGCCAGCTCACCGGGGCCTGCTTCCTACGAGCAGTACTTC. The V call is TRBV18, the J call TRBJ2-7, with TRBD1 as a possible D gene (5 bases). Germline values: CDR1 KGHSH, CDR2 LQKENI. The CDR3 is made up of 14 amino acids. Trimming stripped 3 bases from V and 1 base from J, with 10 bases between. The full variable domain, with the rest looked up from reference TRBV18 and TRBJ2-7, is NAGVMQNPRHLVRRRGQEARLRCSPMKGHSHVYWYRQLPEEGLKFMVYLQKENIIDESGMPKERFSAEFPKEGPSILRIQQVVRGDSAAYFCASSPGPASYEQYFGPGTRLTVT.

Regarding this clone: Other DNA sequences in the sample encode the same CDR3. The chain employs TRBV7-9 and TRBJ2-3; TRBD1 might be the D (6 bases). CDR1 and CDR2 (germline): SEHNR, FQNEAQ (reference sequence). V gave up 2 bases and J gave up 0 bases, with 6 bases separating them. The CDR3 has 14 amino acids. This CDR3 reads CASSLQGSTDTQYF. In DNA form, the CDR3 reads TGTGCCAGCAGCTTACAGGGGAGCACAGATACGCAGTATTTT.

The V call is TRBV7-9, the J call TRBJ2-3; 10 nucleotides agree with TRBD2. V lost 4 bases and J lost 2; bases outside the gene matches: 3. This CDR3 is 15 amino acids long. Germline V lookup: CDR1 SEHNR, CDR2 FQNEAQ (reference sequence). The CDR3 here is CASSWGLAYTDTQYF. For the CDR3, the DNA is TGTGCCAGCAGCTGGGGACTAGCGTACACAGATACGCAGTATTTT.

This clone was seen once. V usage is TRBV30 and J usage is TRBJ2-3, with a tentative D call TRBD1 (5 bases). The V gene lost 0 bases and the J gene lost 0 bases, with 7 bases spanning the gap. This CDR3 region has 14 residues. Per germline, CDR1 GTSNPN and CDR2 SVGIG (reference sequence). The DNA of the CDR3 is TGTGCCTGGAGTGTACCAGGGAGCACAGATACGCAGTATTTT. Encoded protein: CAWSVPGSTDTQYF.

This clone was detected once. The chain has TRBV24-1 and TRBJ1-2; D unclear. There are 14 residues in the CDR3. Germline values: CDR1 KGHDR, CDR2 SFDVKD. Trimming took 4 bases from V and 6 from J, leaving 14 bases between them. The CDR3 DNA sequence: TGTGCCACCAGTGACCCGACAAAAGGCCATGGCTACACCTTC. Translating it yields CATSDPTKGHGYTF.

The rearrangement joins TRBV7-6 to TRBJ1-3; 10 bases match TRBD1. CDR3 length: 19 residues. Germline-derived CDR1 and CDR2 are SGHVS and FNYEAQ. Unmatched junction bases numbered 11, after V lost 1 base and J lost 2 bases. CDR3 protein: CASSLDRDRGPSAGNTIYF. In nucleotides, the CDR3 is TGTGCCAGCAGCTTAGACCGGGACAGGGGCCCGTCGGCTGGAAACACCATATATTTT.

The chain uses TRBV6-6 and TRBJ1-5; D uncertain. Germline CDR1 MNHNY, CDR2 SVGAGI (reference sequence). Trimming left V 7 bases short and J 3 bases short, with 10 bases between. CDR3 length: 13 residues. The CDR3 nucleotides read TGTGCCAGCACGCTACAGACCAATCAGCCCCAGCATTTT. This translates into CASTLQTNQPQHF.

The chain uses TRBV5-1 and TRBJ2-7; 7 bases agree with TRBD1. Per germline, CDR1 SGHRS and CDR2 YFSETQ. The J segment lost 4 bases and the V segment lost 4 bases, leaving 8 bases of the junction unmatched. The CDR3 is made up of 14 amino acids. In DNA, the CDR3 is TGCGCCAGCAGCGTTCTTACAGGGGAGTACGAGCAGTACTTC. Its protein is CASSVLTGEYEQYF.

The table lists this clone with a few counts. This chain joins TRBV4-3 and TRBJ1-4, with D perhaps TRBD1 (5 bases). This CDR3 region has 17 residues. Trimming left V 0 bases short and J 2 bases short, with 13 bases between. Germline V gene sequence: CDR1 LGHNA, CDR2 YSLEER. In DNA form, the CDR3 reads TGCGCCAGCAGCCAAGATCTCGGGGGGTTCACTAATGAAAAACTGTTTTTT. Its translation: CASSQDLGGFTNEKLFF.

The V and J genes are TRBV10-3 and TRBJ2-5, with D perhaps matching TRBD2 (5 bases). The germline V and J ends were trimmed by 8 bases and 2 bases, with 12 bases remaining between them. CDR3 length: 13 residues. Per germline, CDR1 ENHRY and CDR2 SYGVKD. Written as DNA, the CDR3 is TGTGCCATCGGGGTTAGCGCACAAGAGACCCAGTACTTC. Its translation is CAIGVSAQETQYF.

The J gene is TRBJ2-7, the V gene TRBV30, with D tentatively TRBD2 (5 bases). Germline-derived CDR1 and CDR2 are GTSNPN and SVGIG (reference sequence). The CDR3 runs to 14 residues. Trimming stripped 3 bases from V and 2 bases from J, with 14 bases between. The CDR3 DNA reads TGTGCCTGGAGATCTAGGGAGCTTCCCTACGAGCAGTACTTC. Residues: CAWRSRELPYEQYF.

Here the CDR3 reads CATSRDPPAREQYF. The CDR3 DNA follows: TGTGCCACCAGCAGAGATCCCCCCGCTAGGGAGCAGTACTTC. The chain recombines TRBV15 with TRBJ2-7; D not resolved. The CDR3 loop spans 14 amino acids. The germline V gene encodes CDR1 LNHNV and CDR2 YYDKDF (reference sequence). Trimming took 0 bases from V and 7 from J, leaving 13 bases between them. The full variable domain, its missing parts supplied by reference TRBV15 and TRBJ2-7, is DAMVIQNPRYQVTQFGKPVTLSCSQTLNHNVMYWYQQKSSQAPKLLFHYYDKDFNNEADTPDNFQSRRPNTSFCFLDIRSPGLGDTAMYLCATSRDPPAREQYFGPGTRLTVT.

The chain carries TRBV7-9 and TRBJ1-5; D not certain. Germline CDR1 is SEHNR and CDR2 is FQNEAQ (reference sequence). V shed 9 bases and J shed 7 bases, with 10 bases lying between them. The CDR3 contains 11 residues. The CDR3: CASGRGQPQHF. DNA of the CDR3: TGTGCCAGTGGACGGGGACAGCCCCAGCATTTT.

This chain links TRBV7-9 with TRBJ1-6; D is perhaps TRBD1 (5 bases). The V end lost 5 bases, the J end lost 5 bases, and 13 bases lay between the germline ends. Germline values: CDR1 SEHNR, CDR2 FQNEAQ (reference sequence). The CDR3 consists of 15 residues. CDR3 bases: TGTGCCAGCAGCCCGGACACCGTGGATAATTCACCCCTCCACTTT. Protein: CASSPDTVDNSPLHF. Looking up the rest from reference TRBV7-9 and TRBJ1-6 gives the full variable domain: DTGVSQNPRHKITKRGQNVTFRCDPISEHNRLYWYRQTLGQGPEFLTYFQNEAQLEKSRLLSDRFSAERPKGSFSTLEIQRTEQGDSAMYLCASSPDTVDNSPLHFGNGTRLTVT.

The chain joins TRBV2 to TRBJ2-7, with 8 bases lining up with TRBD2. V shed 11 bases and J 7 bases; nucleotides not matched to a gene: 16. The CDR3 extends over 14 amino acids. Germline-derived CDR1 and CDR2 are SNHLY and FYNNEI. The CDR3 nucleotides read TGTGCCTCCGCCCCCCGGACTAGCCTTTCGGAGCAGTACTTC. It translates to CASAPRTSLSEQYF.